This T cell receptor beta chain was profiled in a study of cytomegalovirus exposure and HLA in healthy donors. Study-wide background: Approximately 200 million T cells yielded fewer than 120 million unique TCR beta sequences in earlier analysis. Study-wide findings and caveats: It was reported that the classifier diagnosed cytomegalovirus status with high specificity and sensitivity in both the original and validation cohorts. Researchers left out some V segments, among them TRBV6-2 and TRBV6-3, as indistinguishable. CMV serostatus was the sole immune exposure information available.

PCR amplification relied on 60 Vbeta primers (plus 13 Jbeta primers). Profiling relied on immunoSEQ multiplex PCR, and the TCRdb table lists in-frame clones only, not all of them. The sample consists of around 150,000 clones, over 8% of them appearing once. The length of the CDR3 is 14 residues. V was clipped by 4 bases and J by 3 bases; unmatched bases: 6. Germline V CDR1 and CDR2: SGDLS, YYNGEE. With respect to this clone: Its antigen remains unknown.

V gene TRBV9 combines with J gene TRBJ1-1; 7 nucleotides match TRBD1. The TCR was taken from a male donor in good health and CMV-seronegative. The sample consisted of PBMCs. The CDR3 sequence is CASSPRGTDTEAFF. CDR3 DNA: TGTGCCAGCAGCCCAAGAGGGACAGACACTGAAGCTTTCTTT.